The clone carrying this T cell receptor (beta chain) occurred once. Its antigen is undetermined. V lost 6 bases, J lost 1 base, and 14 bases stayed unmatched. The CDR3 consists of 18 residues. Germline V gives CDR1 SNHLY, CDR2 FYNNEI. The source of the sample is a study of CD8+CD57+ T cells in acquired aplastic anemia. At the level of the study: Sorting CD4+ and CD8+ cells gave DNA averaging approximately 3 ug. General observations from the study: Patients did not significantly differ from controls in CD8+ Simpson's diversity.

By flow cytometry, patients selected for sequencing had shown an expansion of CD8+CD57+ cells. Blood samples were obtained from patients who had received no prior therapy. TCR beta VDJ combinations and CDR3 sequences were profiled from genomic DNA. TCRdb itself ran the reads through MiXCR, one entry per CDR3 protein. The sample has about 240,000 distinct CDR3 sequences; approximately 45% are singletons. V and J are TRBV2 and TRBJ1-1; 10 nucleotides align to TRBD1. Input material: sorted CD4+, CD8+, or CD8+CD57+ T cells (not recorded which) from PBMCs. This receptor was obtained from a human donor with aplastic anemia. CDR3 sequence reads: CASSVVARGQGTNTEAFF. As DNA, the CDR3 is TGTGCCAGCAGCGTAGTTGCAAGGGGACAGGGGACGAACACTGAAGCTTTCTTT. Complete variable domain (other parts from reference TRBV2 and TRBJ1-1): EPEVTQTPSHQVTQMGQEVILRCVPISNHLYFYWYRQILGQKVEFLVSFYNNEISEKSEIFDDQFSVERPDGSNFTLKIRSTKLEDSAMYFCASSVVARGQGTNTEAFFGQGTRLTVV.